These 28 T cell receptor beta chains came from one sample sequenced in a study of blood T cell repertoires in COVID-19. This table comes from immunoSEQ multiplex PCR, and its TCRdb copy is limited to in-frame clones, with some not included. The sample yields roughly 99,000 clones, 80% seen once. Sequencing was done on a sample of peripheral blood. These receptors originate from an older man with acute or convalescent COVID-19.

The V gene is TRBV6-6, the J gene TRBJ1-3; D is uncertain. The CDR3 covers 15 residues. CDR1 MNHNY and CDR2 SVGAGI come from the germline V gene (reference sequence). V was clipped by 2 bases and J by 0 bases, with 8 bases between them. In DNA, the CDR3 is TGTGCCAGCAGTTACGACTACCCCTCTGGAAACACCATATATTTT. Its protein product is CASSYDYPSGNTIYF.

This clone occurred once. The rearrangement uses TRBV11-2 and TRBJ2-3; D might be TRBD2 (7 bases). V gave up 5 bases and J gave up 0 bases, with 15 bases separating them. The germline gives CDR1 SGHAT, CDR2 FQNNGV. CDR3 length: 16 residues. CDR3 amino acids: CASSPGGGASTDTQYF. In nucleotides, the CDR3 is TGTGCCAGCAGCCCAGGTGGGGGGGCGAGCACAGATACGCAGTATTTT.

The rearrangement uses TRBV4-3 and TRBJ2-7; D is undetermined. Trimming removed 0 bases from V and 2 bases from J, with 5 bases in between. This CDR3 comprises 13 residues. Per germline, CDR1 LGHNA and CDR2 YSLEER. CDR3 coding DNA: TGCGCCAGCAGCCAAGACCGAGCCTACGAGCAGTACTTC. As protein: CASSQDRAYEQYF.

The rearrangement joins TRBV18 to TRBJ1-1, with D tentatively TRBD1 (6 bases). CDR3 length: 17 residues. V lost 3 bases and J lost 4, with 21 bases in between. Per the germline V gene, CDR1 is KGHSH and CDR2 is LQKENI. The CDR3 bases are TGTGCCAGCTCACCGGTCGGGGCAGGGGAGCGTGGCACTGAAGCTTTCTTT. Its protein product is CASSPVGAGERGTEAFF.

This CDR3 is CASSRSQGTEAFF. CDR3 coding DNA: TGTGCCAGCAGTCGATCGCAGGGCACTGAAGCTTTCTTT. The V gene is TRBV27, the J gene TRBJ1-1; possible D gene TRBD1, 5 bases. CDR3 length: 13 amino acids. From germline, CDR1 is MNHEY and CDR2 SMNVEV (reference sequence). Trimming removed 5 bases at V and 4 bases at J, with 11 bases between.

J is TRBJ1-6 and V is TRBV4-3, with a possible D match to TRBD1 (5 bases). Germline loops: CDR1 LGHNA, CDR2 YSLEER. Trimming removed 0 bases from V and 7 bases from J, with 10 bases in between. The CDR3 is 15 amino acids. The CDR3 DNA reads as TGCGCCAGCAGCCAAGATCCGACAGCCAATTCACCCCTCCACTTT. Residues: CASSQDPTANSPLHF.

This clone was counted only a few times. CDR3 sequence: CASSLGNYGYTF. CDR3 in DNA: TGTGCCAGCAGCTTGGGCAACTATGGCTACACCTTC. This rearrangement joins TRBV11-2 to TRBJ1-2; no firm D call. Germline V gives CDR1 SGHAT, CDR2 FQNNGV. V lost 3 bases, J lost 2 bases, and 4 bases lay in between. The CDR3 covers 12 residues.

The V and J genes are TRBV7-9 and TRBJ1-6, with TRBD1 matching 8 bases. The CDR3 spans 15 residues. The ends lost 4 bases at V and 5 bases at J; junction bases unmatched: 4. Germline assignment: CDR1 SEHNR and CDR2 FQNEAQ (reference sequence). CDR3 bases: TGTGCCAGCAGCTCTTTGGGACAGGATAATTCACCCCTCCACTTT. Translation: CASSSLGQDNSPLHF.

The genes are TRBV5-5 and TRBJ1-1, with TRBD1 matching over 8 bases. V was pared by 4 bases and J by 0 bases, with 5 bases of the junction left unmatched. This CDR3 is built from 15 residues. Germline V gene sequence: CDR1 SGHKS, CDR2 YYEKEE (reference sequence). In DNA form, the CDR3 reads TGTGCCAGCAGCAGAAACAGGGGGGTGAACACTGAAGCTTTCTTT. Protein product: CASSRNRGVNTEAFF.

The rearrangement joins TRBV3-1 (or the pseudogene TRBV3-2) to TRBJ2-3; 8 bases are a match to TRBD2. J gave up 8 bases and V 0 bases, and 4 bases lay outside the gene matches. Germline-derived CDR1 and CDR2 are LGHDT and YNNKEL (reference sequence). The CDR3 spans 14 residues. CDR3 sequence reads: CASSQDGGALTQYF. The CDR3 coding sequence is TGTGCCAGCAGCCAAGACGGGGGGGCCCTTACGCAGTATTTT.

The chain carries TRBV2 and TRBJ1-2; 7 nucleotides align to TRBD1. The CDR3 totals 15 residues. Germline-derived CDR1 and CDR2 are SNHLY and FYNNEI. Trimming removed 6 bases from V and 4 bases from J; junction bases left unmatched: 11. The CDR3 loop is CASRDAGGGSYGYTF. Here the CDR3 DNA reads TGTGCCAGCAGGGACGCAGGGGGTGGCTCCTATGGCTACACCTTC.

This clone showed up just once. CDR3 amino acids: CASNVQGNTEAFF. CDR3 coding DNA: TGTGCCAGCAATGTACAGGGGAACACTGAAGCTTTCTTT. V gene TRBV2 combines with J gene TRBJ1-1; maybe TRBD1 (6 bases). Trimming took off 7 bases at V and 1 base at J, with 10 bases between the two ends. This CDR3 region has 13 residues. CDR1 is SNHLY and CDR2 is FYNNEI in the germline V gene.

This clone was counted a few times. V gene TRBV7-8 combines with J gene TRBJ1-2; D ambiguous. Trimming cost V 5 bases and J 6 bases, with 19 bases left between them. The V gene's germline CDR1 is SGHVS and CDR2 FQNEAQ. The CDR3 contains 15 residues. The CDR3 sequence is CASSHRLAGSDGYTF. CDR3 nucleotide sequence: TGTGCCAGCAGCCACCGGTTAGCCGGTTCCGATGGCTACACCTTC.

The chain joins TRBV7-8 to TRBJ1-1; a weak D match, TRBD1 (5 bases). Germline V CDR1 and CDR2: SGHVS, FQNEAQ. Trimming stripped 4 bases from V and 5 bases from J, with 14 bases between. The CDR3 extends over 14 amino acids. The CDR3 loop is CASSSWGDGTEAFF. The CDR3 bases are TGTGCCAGCAGCTCCTGGGGGGATGGGACTGAAGCTTTCTTT.

The genes are TRBV7-2 and TRBJ2-2; D is perhaps TRBD2 (6 bases). Trimming cost V 8 bases and J 0 bases, with 13 bases left between them. The germline gives CDR1 SGHTA, CDR2 FQGNSA. This CDR3 has 15 amino acids. DNA for the CDR3: TGTGCCAGCTCCCTCCGGGGGACGAACACCGGGGAGCTGTTTTTT. Protein product: CASSLRGTNTGELFF. The full variable domain, its missing parts supplied by reference TRBV7-2 and TRBJ2-2, is GAGVSQSPSNKVTEKGKDVELRCDPISGHTALYWYRQSLGQGLEFLIYFQGNSAPDKSGLPSDRFSAERTGGSVSTLTIQRTQQEDSAVYLCASSLRGTNTGELFFGEGSRLTVL.

CDR3 amino acids: CSANDPGRDNSPLHF. Written as DNA, the CDR3 is TGCAGTGCTAATGACCCCGGGAGAGATAATTCACCCCTCCACTTT. The chain employs TRBV20-1 and TRBJ1-6; no clear D. Trimming shortened V by 4 bases and J by 5 bases, and 15 bases separated the two germline ends. Germline V CDR1 and CDR2: DFQATT, SNEGSKA (reference sequence). CDR3 size: 15 residues.

The rearrangement uses TRBV7-9 and TRBJ1-1; D unresolved. The germline V gene encodes CDR1 SEHNR and CDR2 FQNEAQ (reference sequence). This CDR3 is built from 13 residues. V lost 2 bases and J lost 3, with 7 bases in between. The CDR3 DNA reads TGTGCCAGCAGCTTAAATCGGGACACTGAAGCTTTCTTT. Residues: CASSLNRDTEAFF.

This clone was recorded once. This chain links TRBV20-1 with TRBJ2-1, with 9 bases aligning to TRBD1. The germline CDR1 and CDR2 sequences are DFQATT and SNEGSKA (reference sequence). The length of the CDR3 is 14 residues. V lost 3 bases and J lost 8; bases outside the gene matches: 8. CDR3 sequence: CSASGTGRSDEQFF. The CDR3 DNA sequence: TGCAGTGCTAGTGGGACAGGGAGGTCGGATGAGCAGTTCTTC.

The rearrangement links TRBV11-2 to TRBJ2-2, with 11 bases that match TRBD2. Germline trimming cut 3 bases from V and 6 bases from J; bases unmatched to any gene: 9. The CDR3 runs 17 residues. Germline CDR1 SGHAT, CDR2 FQNNGV. CDR3 bases: TGTGCCAGCAGCTTTAGCGGGGGGGCCAATGTTGCCGGGGAGCTGTTTTTT. Its protein is CASSFSGGANVAGELFF.

This clone occurred a few times. The J gene is TRBJ1-6, the V gene TRBV19; TRBD1 matches 9 bases. Germline values: CDR1 LNHDA, CDR2 SQIVND (reference sequence). The CDR3 runs to 14 residues. With V trimmed by 6 bases and J by 6 bases, 3 bases remained unmatched. DNA for the CDR3: TGTGCCAGTAGGGGGACAGGGAGTAATTCACCCCTCCACTTT. Translating it yields CASRGTGSNSPLHF.

This rearrangement joins TRBV19 to TRBJ2-4; 7 nucleotides line up with TRBD1. The CDR3 is 18 amino acids. Trimming removed 5 bases from V and 1 base from J; junction bases left unmatched: 14. Germline assignment: CDR1 LNHDA and CDR2 SQIVND (reference sequence). In DNA, the CDR3 is TGTGCCAGTAGTTCTGACAGGGCGCCCGGCGGGGCCAAAAACATTCAGTACTTC. As protein: CASSSDRAPGGAKNIQYF. Using reference TRBV19 and TRBJ2-4 for the parts outside the CDR3, the full variable domain is DGGITQSPKYLFRKEGQNVTLSCEQNLNHDAMYWYRQDPGQGLRLIYYSQIVNDFQKGDIAEGYSVSREKKESFPLTVTSAQKNPTAFYLCASSSDRAPGGAKNIQYFGAGTRLSVL.

The chain uses TRBV27 and TRBJ2-7; D uncertain. The length of the CDR3 is 11 residues. The V gene lost 6 bases and the J gene lost 1 base, with 4 bases spanning the gap. Germline V gene data show CDR1 as MNHEY and CDR2 as SMNVEV (reference sequence). The CDR3 loop reads CASSPSYEQYF. In nucleotides, the CDR3 is TGTGCCAGCAGCCCGTCCTACGAGCAGTACTTC.

This chain connects TRBV7-9 to TRBJ2-1, with 7 bases identical to TRBD1. V lost 0 bases, J lost 0 bases, and 2 bases stayed unmatched. Germline CDR1 and CDR2: SEHNR and FQNEAQ (reference sequence). This CDR3 is 16 amino acids long. This CDR3 reads CASSLAGDSSYNEQFF. The DNA for the CDR3 is TGTGCCAGCAGCTTAGCCGGGGACAGCTCCTACAATGAGCAGTTCTTC.

CDR3 sequence reads: CASSLTKLAGGLGELFF. DNA of the CDR3: TGTGCCAGCAGCTTGACCAAACTAGCGGGGGGGCTCGGGGAGCTGTTTTTT. The chain links TRBV5-4 to TRBJ2-2; 13 nucleotides match TRBD2. Germline lookup yields CDR1 SGHNT and CDR2 YYREEE (reference sequence). Trimming took 1 base from V and 7 from J; bases not matched to a gene: 7. The CDR3 contains 17 residues.

For the CDR3, the DNA is TGTGCCAGCAGCTGGGGGGGATTTAATGAAAAACTGTTTTTT. Its protein is CASSWGGFNEKLFF. The chain couples TRBV7-8 to TRBJ1-4; D is possibly TRBD1 (5 bases). From germline, CDR1 is SGHVS and CDR2 FQNEAQ. The CDR3 is 14 amino acids. V was pared by 4 bases and J by 4 bases, with 10 bases between. Full variable domain (missing parts from reference TRBV7-8 and TRBJ1-4): GAGVSQSPRYKVAKRGQDVALRCDPISGHVSLFWYQQALGQGPEFLTYFQNEAQLDKSGLPSDRFFAERPEGSVSTLKIQRTQQEDSAVYLCASSWGGFNEKLFFGSGTQLSVL.

The V and J genes are TRBV6-5 and TRBJ2-6; possible D gene TRBD2, 5 bases. Germline-derived CDR1 and CDR2 are MNHEY and SVGAGI. V dropped 5 bases and J dropped 0 bases, with 8 bases sitting between them. CDR3 length: 15 residues. CDR3 amino acids: CASSRGSSGANVLTF. In nucleotides, the CDR3 is TGTGCCAGCAGTCGTGGGAGCTCTGGGGCCAACGTCCTGACTTTC.

V usage is TRBV19 and J usage is TRBJ2-1; 10 positions agree with TRBD1. This CDR3 has 16 amino acids. Germline CDR1 LNHDA, CDR2 SQIVND (reference sequence). Trimming removed 6 bases from V and 6 bases from J; junction bases left unmatched: 11. CDR3 protein: CASSTEGTGVPNEQFF. DNA of the CDR3: TGTGCCAGTAGCACCGAGGGGACAGGGGTTCCCAATGAGCAGTTCTTC.

The V call is TRBV5-4, the J call TRBJ2-2; 16 bases are shared with TRBD2. Looked up from germline, CDR1 is SGHNT and CDR2 is YYREEE (reference sequence). V dropped 3 bases and J dropped 4; count of bases not matched to a gene: 3. This CDR3 has 17 residues. The DNA of the CDR3 is TGTGCCAGCAGCTCGGGACTAGCGGGGGGGCCCACCGGGGAGCTGTTTTTT. Protein product: CASSSGLAGGPTGELFF.